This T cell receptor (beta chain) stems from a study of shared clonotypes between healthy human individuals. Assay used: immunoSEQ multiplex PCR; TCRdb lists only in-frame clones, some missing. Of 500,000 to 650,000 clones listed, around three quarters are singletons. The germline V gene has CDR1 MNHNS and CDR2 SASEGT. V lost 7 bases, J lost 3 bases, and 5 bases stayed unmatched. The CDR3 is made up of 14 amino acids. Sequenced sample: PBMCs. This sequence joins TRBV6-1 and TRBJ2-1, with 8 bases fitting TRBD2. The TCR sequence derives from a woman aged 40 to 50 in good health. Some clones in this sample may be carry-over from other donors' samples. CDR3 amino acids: CASTLAGSYNEQFF. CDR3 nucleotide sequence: TGTGCCAGCACGTTAGCGGGAAGCTACAATGAGCAGTTCTTC.